The T cell receptor beta chain under discussion was sequenced for a study of blood T cell repertoires in COVID-19. Recruits, aged roughly 18 to 95 years, lived in roughly 22 US areas. In Cohort 3, a recovered donor had either two negative PCRs, clearance, or symptom resolution. In the source study's methods: Amplification with reference gene primers provided the estimates of nucleated cell counts. Sequencing used immunoSEQ multiplex PCR; TCRdb keeps in-frame clones, though not all of them. That table furnishes V, J and clone size, whereas the DNA furnished D and trimming. The table shows 170,000 or so clones, with approximately 85% occurring only once. This sequence originates from a man aged 40-50 years who had recovered from COVID-19. The sequenced material came from PBMCs or T cells enriched from blood (not recorded which).

This chain's CDR3 is CASSLPIQGRETQYF. Here the CDR3 DNA reads TGCGCCAGCAGCTTGCCCATCCAGGGTCGAGAGACCCAGTACTTC. The chain recombines TRBV5-1 with TRBJ2-5; TRBD1 might be the D (5 bases). V lost 1 base and J lost 4, with 14 bases in between. The CDR3 sequence is 15 residues long. In germline, CDR1 is SGHRS, CDR2 YFSETQ.